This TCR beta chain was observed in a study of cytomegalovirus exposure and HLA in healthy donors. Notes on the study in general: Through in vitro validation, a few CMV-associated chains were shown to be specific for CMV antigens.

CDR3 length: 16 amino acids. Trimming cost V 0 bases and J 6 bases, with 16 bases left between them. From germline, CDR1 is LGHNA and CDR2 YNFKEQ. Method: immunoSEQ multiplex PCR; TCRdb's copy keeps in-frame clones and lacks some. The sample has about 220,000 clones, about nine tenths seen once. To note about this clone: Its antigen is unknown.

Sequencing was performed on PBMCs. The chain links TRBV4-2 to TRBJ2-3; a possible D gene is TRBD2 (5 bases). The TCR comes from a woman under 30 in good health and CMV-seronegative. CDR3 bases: TGTGCCAGCAGCCAAGAAATGGTTGGCTTAGCGGATACGCAGTATTTT. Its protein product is CASSQEMVGLADTQYF.